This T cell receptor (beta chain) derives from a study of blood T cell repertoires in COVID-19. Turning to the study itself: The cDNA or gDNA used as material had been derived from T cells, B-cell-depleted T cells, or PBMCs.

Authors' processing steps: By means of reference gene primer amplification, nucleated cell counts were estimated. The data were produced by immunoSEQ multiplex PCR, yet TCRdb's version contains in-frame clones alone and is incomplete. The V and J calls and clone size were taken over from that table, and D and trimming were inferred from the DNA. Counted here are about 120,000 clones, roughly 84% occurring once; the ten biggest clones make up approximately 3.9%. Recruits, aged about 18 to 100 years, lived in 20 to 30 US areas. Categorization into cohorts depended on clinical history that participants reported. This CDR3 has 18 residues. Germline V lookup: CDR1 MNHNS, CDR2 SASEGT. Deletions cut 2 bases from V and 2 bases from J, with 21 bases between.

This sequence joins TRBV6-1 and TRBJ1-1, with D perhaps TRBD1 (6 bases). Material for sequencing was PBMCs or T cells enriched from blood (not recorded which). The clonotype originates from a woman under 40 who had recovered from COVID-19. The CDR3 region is CASSERGGGAGGNTEAFF. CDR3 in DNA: TGTGCCAGCAGTGAAAGAGGTGGGGGCGCGGGTGGTAACACTGAAGCTTTCTTT.